Following are 8 T cell receptor beta chains from one sample sequenced in a study of CD8 T cells in Susac syndrome. The RNA, roughly 0.45 to 1 ug, was put through reverse transcription using random hexamers. TCRdb reanalysed the immunoSEQ multiplex PCR reads using MiXCR and keeps one entry per CDR3 protein. Of approximately 140,000 distinct CDR3 sequences listed, roughly 96% are singletons. Input material: CD4+ T cells from PBMCs. The source is a human donor with multiple sclerosis.

The chain joins TRBV7-9 to TRBJ1-3; the D is unclear. Trimming removed 3 bases from V and 2 bases from J, with 8 bases in between. Germline V CDR1 and CDR2: SEHNR, FQNEAQ (reference sequence). The CDR3 consists of 14 residues. The CDR3: CASSLKGTGNTIYF. Written as DNA, the CDR3 is TGTGCCAGCAGCTTGAAGGGAACTGGAAACACCATATATTTT.

In nucleotides, the CDR3 is TGTGCCAGCAGTAAACTCCCCCTCGGACAGGGGTCGTACTTC. It is translated as CASSKLPLGQGSYF. The J gene is TRBJ2-7, the V gene TRBV27; 9 bases are shared with TRBD1. This CDR3 is built from 14 residues. J lost 12 bases, V lost 5 bases, and 14 bases had no gene match. CDR1 and CDR2 (germline): MNHEY, SMNVEV (reference sequence).

The V call is TRBV9, the J call TRBJ1-1; D ambiguous. This CDR3 has 13 residues. Trimming stripped 3 bases from V and 1 base from J, with 7 bases between. CDR1 is SGDLS, CDR2 YYNGEE, per germline. CDR3 DNA sequence: TGTGCCAGCAGCGAGGGCCCGAACACTGAAGCTTTCTTT. This sequence encodes CASSEGPNTEAFF.

This clonotype appeared a single time. A junction boundary mismatches the germline segment, possibly from a read error. V is TRBV7-9 and J is TRBJ2-7; 8 positions agree with TRBD1. Germline V gene lookup returns CDR1 SEHNR and CDR2 FQNEAQ (reference sequence). The CDR3 spans 11 residues. The CDR3 sequence: CASSSGDRNFF. The CDR3 nucleotides read TGTGCCAGCAGCTCGGGGGACAGGAACTTCTTC.

V is TRBV30 and J is TRBJ1-2; 8 bases agree with TRBD1. The CDR3 contains 15 residues. J gave up 7 bases and V 1 base, and 11 bases lay outside the gene matches. From germline, CDR1 is GTSNPN and CDR2 SVGIG (reference sequence). Written as DNA, the CDR3 is TGTGCCTGGAGTGCCCTCCGACAGGGGAGGGTTGGCTACACCTTC. It yields the protein CAWSALRQGRVGYTF.

This chain joins TRBV19 and TRBJ1-5; 8 nucleotides align to TRBD1. Trimming took 7 bases from V and 1 from J; bases not matched to a gene: 6. This CDR3 contains 15 residues. Germline assignment: CDR1 LNHDA and CDR2 SQIVND (reference sequence). The CDR3 protein is CASIPGGRSNQPQHF. The CDR3 region has the DNA TGTGCCAGTATCCCAGGGGGCCGCAGCAATCAGCCCCAGCATTTT.

This CDR3 is CASTAGTAYGYTF. CDR3 bases: TGTGCCAGCACCGCGGGGACAGCCTATGGCTACACCTTC. V gene TRBV6-2 or TRBV6-3 combines with J gene TRBJ1-2, with 7 bases matching TRBD1. V lost 7 bases to trimming and J lost 4 bases; unmatched junction nucleotides: 6. Per germline, CDR1 MNHEY and CDR2 SVGEGT. This CDR3 has 13 residues.

The chain joins TRBV3-1 to TRBJ1-1, with D hard to call. The CDR3 runs 12 residues. The V end lost 7 bases, the J end lost 0 bases, and 6 bases lay between the germline ends. In germline, CDR1 is LGHDT, CDR2 YNNKEL (reference sequence). CDR3 region: CASTHLNTEAFF. The CDR3 DNA reads as TGTGCCAGCACCCACCTGAACACTGAAGCTTTCTTT.